This T cell receptor beta chain is from a study of cytomegalovirus exposure and HLA in healthy donors. This clone was recorded once. V lost 8 bases and J lost 2; bases outside the gene matches: 10. The CDR3 is 16 amino acids. CDR1 MNHEY and CDR2 SMNVEV come from the germline V gene (reference sequence). The PCR used 60 Vbeta and 13 Jbeta primers. The assay was immunoSEQ multiplex PCR, and TCRdb's table has in-frame clones only and misses some. The sample includes 130,000 or so clones, over 60% seen only once; the top ten take around 1.9%. The V gene is TRBV27, the J gene TRBJ2-5, with 11 positions matching TRBD2. The material sequenced was PBMCs. This TCR derives from a man in his forties in good health and CMV-seronegative. CDR3 in amino acids: CASALLAGGLQETQYF. As DNA, the CDR3 is TGTGCCAGCGCGCTCTTAGCGGGGGGGTTACAAGAGACCCAGTACTTC.